This paragraph reports one TCR beta chain. Method: immunoSEQ multiplex PCR; TCRdb's copy keeps in-frame clones and lacks some. The sample contains hundreds of thousands of clones, around 89% of which appear only once. The data belong to a study of blood T cell repertoires in COVID-19. As for the study in general: In each case, the material was cDNA or gDNA derived from T cells, B-cell-depleted T cells, or PBMCs.

Participant-reported clinical history was the basis for cohort assignment. CDR1 is SNHLY, CDR2 FYNNEI, per germline. The CDR3 is 16 amino acids. With 6 bases clipped from V and 7 bases from J, the junction kept 13 bases outside the gene matches. V usage is TRBV2 and J usage is TRBJ2-1; 9 bases agree with TRBD1. The TCR comes from a man aged 30 to 45 who had recovered from COVID-19. The sequencing sample was made of PBMCs or T cells enriched from blood (not recorded which). The CDR3 sequence is CASSERPGQGRNEQFF. The CDR3 coding sequence is TGTGCCAGCAGCGAACGACCGGGACAGGGTCGGAATGAGCAGTTCTTC.